Listed below are T cell receptor beta chains from one sample, sequenced in a study of T cells expressing NK-cell markers. TCRdb reprocessed the 5' RACE reads, with one entry per CDR3 protein and no DNA. The ten top clones account for more than 3.5%, within a sample of about 260,000 distinct CDR3 sequences. Sequencing was performed on blood T cells: a sorted CD56 or NKG2C T cell subset, CD4+ or CD8+ T cells, or bulk PBMC T cells (not recorded which). These receptors originate from a woman between 18 and 69 years old in good health. Each CDR3 is given with its conserved first and last residue.

V	J	CDR3
TRBV3-1	TRBJ2-1	CASTGYQNEQFF
TRBV7-9	TRBJ2-5	CASSKKLAEETQYF
TRBV25-1	TRBJ1-1	CASSLDWNTEAFF
TRBV18	TRBJ2-5	CASSKDREKTQYF
TRBV6-2/TRBV6-3	TRBJ1-6	CASSYQPYNSPLHF
TRBV10-2	TRBJ2-1	CASSDRGRNEQFF
TRBV18	TRBJ2-7	CASSQFRDRSYEQYF
TRBV20-1	TRBJ1-5	CSAQPGTGGNQPQHF
TRBV6-9	TRBJ1-2	CASSYLRNITYGYTF
TRBV5-4	TRBJ2-2	CASSLPNSGRGTGELFF
TRBV10-3	TRBJ1-2	CAISDGQGRDGYTF
TRBV6-5	TRBJ2-7	CASSYSGQGTYEQYF
TRBV30	TRBJ1-1	CAWNTANTEAFF
TRBV12-3/TRBV12-4	TRBJ2-1	CASSLGRVSGDEQFF
TRBV30	TRBJ2-2	CAWSASGSANTGELFF
TRBV7-9	TRBJ2-7	CASSLDWGDEQYF
TRBV5-1	TRBJ2-4	CASMGAPGNIQYF
TRBV7-2	TRBJ2-3	CASSLGLAGGEDTQYF
TRBV7-2	TRBJ2-2	CASSRTGLGTGELFF
TRBV7-2	TRBJ2-5	CASSLNRAEAQYF
TRBV6-2/TRBV6-3	TRBJ2-1	CASSRAGSNEQFF
TRBV20-1	TRBJ2-1	CSAERLAGPWDEQFF
TRBV12-3/TRBV12-4	TRBJ2-7	CASSPAGDLYEQYF
TRBV30	TRBJ1-5	CAWSTDLYSNQPQHF
TRBV13	TRBJ1-1	CASSLQGAKGEAFF
TRBV20-1	TRBJ1-4	CSAIGEGATNEKLFF
TRBV18	TRBJ2-3	CASSPLADRSDTQYF
TRBV27	TRBJ1-5	CATHPIAPQHF
TRBV14	TRBJ2-3	CASSQRLAAPGNTQYF
TRBV10-3	TRBJ1-1	CATLMNTEAFF
TRBV5-6	TRBJ1-1	CASSRGSITEAFF
TRBV7-2	TRBJ2-3	CASSNARRASTDTQYF
TRBV29-1	TRBJ2-1	CSGRQGEGNEQFF
TRBV20-1	TRBJ2-5	CSAPRLTPGLQGGETQYF
TRBV2	TRBJ1-1	CASKPSGFTEAFF
TRBV6-1	TRBJ2-3	CASSPAGAGDTQYF
TRBV20-1	TRBJ1-5	CSATPERQPQHF
TRBV6-1	TRBJ2-7	CASSPHGASYEQYF
TRBV5-4	TRBJ2-5	CASGPAANGQETQYF
TRBV29-1	TRBJ2-3	CSVGRFYTDTQYF
TRBV9	TRBJ2-3	CASSPLPGLAGIGDTQYF
TRBV3-1	TRBJ2-4	CASSPSVLSGIYIQYF
TRBV6-1	TRBJ1-1	CASSDRGLTEAFF
TRBV7-2	TRBJ1-2	CASSTRPGAGKGYTF
TRBV29-1	TRBJ1-1	CSVEGYRRRGTEAFF
TRBV21-1	TRBJ1-4	CASSERGHEKLFF
TRBV29-1	TRBJ2-2	CSVELTSGRFTGELFF
TRBV12-3/TRBV12-4	TRBJ1-5	CASSLGPLGQPQHF
TRBV20-1	TRBJ2-7	CSANRGLLEQYF
TRBV5-4	TRBJ2-7	CASTRQGATYEQYF
TRBV12-3/TRBV12-4	TRBJ2-2	CASSPTGISTGELFF